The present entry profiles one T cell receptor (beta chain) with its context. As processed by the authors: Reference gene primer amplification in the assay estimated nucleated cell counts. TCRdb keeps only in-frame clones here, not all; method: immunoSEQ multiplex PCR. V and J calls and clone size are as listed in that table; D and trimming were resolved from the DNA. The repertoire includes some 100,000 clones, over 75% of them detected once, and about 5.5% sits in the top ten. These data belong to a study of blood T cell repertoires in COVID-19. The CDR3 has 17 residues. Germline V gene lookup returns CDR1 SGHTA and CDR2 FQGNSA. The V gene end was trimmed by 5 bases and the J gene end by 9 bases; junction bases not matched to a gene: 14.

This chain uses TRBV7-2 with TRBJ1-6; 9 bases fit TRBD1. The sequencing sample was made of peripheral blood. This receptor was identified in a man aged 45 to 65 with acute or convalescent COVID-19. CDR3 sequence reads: CASSNAQGAPVVSPLHF. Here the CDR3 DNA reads TGTGCCAGCAGCAACGCACAGGGGGCGCCTGTGGTTTCACCCCTCCACTTT.